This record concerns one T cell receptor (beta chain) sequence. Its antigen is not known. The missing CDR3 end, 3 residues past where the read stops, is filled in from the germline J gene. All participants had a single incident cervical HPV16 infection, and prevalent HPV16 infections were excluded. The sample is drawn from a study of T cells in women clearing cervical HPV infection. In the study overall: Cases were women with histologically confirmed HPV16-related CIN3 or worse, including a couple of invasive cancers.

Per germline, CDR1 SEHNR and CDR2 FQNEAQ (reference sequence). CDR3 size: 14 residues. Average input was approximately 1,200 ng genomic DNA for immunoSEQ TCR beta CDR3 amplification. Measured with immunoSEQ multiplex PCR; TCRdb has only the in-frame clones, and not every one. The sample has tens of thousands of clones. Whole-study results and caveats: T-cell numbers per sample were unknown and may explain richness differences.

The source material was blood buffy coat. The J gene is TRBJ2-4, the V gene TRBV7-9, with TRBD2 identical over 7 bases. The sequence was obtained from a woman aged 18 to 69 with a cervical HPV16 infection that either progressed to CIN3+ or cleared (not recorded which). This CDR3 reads CASSPPQGGVGQYF. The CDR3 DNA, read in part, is TGTGCCAGCAGCCCCCCCCAGGGAGGGGTTGGT.